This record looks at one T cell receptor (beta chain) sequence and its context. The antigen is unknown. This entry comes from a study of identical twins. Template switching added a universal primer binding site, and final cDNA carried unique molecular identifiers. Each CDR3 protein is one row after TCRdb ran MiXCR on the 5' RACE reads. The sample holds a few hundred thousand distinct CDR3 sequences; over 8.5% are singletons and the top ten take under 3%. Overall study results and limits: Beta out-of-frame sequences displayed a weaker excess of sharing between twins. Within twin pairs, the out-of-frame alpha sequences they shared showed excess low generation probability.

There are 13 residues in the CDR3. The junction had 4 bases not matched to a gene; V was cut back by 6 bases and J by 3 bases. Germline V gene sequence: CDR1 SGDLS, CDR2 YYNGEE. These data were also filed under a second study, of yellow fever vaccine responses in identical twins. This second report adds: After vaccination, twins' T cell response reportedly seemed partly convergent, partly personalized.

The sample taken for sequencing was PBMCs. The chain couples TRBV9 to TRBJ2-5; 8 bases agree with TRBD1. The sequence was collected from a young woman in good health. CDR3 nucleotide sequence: TGTGCCAGCACGTCACAGGGGGAAGAGACCCAGTACTTC. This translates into CASTSQGEETQYF.